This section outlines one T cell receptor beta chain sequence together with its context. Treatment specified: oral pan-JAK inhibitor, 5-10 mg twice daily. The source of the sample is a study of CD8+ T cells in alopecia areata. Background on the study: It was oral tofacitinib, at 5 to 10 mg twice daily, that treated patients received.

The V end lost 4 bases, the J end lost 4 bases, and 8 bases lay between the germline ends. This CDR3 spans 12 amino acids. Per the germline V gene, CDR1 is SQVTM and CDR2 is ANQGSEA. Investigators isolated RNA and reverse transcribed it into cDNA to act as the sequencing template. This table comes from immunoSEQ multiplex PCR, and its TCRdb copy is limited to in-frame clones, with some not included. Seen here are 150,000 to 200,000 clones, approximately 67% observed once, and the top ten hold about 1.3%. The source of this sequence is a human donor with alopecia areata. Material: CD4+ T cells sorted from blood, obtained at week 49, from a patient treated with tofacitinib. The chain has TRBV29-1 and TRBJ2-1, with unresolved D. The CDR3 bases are TGCAGCGTTGGTGGGCGGTACAATGAGCAGTTCTTC. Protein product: CSVGGRYNEQFF.